Each of the 30 T cell receptor beta chains below was sequenced from the same sample in a study of naive and memory T cell subsets. Two oligonucleotides, mixed equimolar, formed the beta constant-region primer covering TRBC1 and TRBC2. TCRdb re-called the UMI-ligation and nested PCR reads through MiXCR, storing one row per CDR3 protein. The sample includes about 90,000 distinct CDR3 sequences, 7% seen only once; the top ten take about 1.6%. Sequencing used central memory CD4+ T cells from blood. The receptors here all came from a human donor in good health.

This clonotype was recorded a few times. The rearrangement joins TRBV15 to TRBJ2-2; the D is unclear. V lost 2 bases and J lost 3, with 4 bases in between. The CDR3 is 13 amino acids. Germline V lookup: CDR1 LNHNV, CDR2 YYDKDF (reference sequence). In DNA, the CDR3 is TGTGCCACCAGCAGACAGGACACCGGGGAGCTGTTTTTT. Translation: CATSRQDTGELFF.

This clonotype came up many times. The chain is built from TRBV9 and TRBJ1-4, with 9 nucleotides matching TRBD1. The V segment lost 2 bases and the J segment 6 bases; nucleotides outside the gene matches: 2. The CDR3 runs 14 residues. Germline V lookup: CDR1 SGDLS, CDR2 YYNGEE. CDR3 DNA sequence: TGTGCCAGCAGCGTCGGACAGGGGTATGAAAAACTGTTTTTT. Translation: CASSVGQGYEKLFF. The entire variable domain, with the rest obtained from reference TRBV9 and TRBJ1-4, is as follows: DSGVTQTPKHLITATGQRVTLRCSPRSGDLSVYWYQQSLDQGLQFLIQYYNGEERAKGNILERFSAQQFPDLHSELNLSSLELGDSALYFCASSVGQGYEKLFFGSGTQLSVL.

This clonotype turned up a few times. V and J are TRBV5-6 and TRBJ2-7, with 10 bases that match TRBD1. This CDR3 is built from 16 residues. The V gene end was trimmed by 3 bases and the J gene end by 3 bases; junction bases not matched to a gene: 9. Germline CDR1 and CDR2: SGHDT and YYEEEE. CDR3 amino acids: CASSYYSRDRGYEQYF. The DNA for the CDR3 is TGTGCCAGCAGCTATTACTCCCGGGACAGGGGCTACGAGCAGTACTTC.

Ten or more counts support this clonotype. V is TRBV6-2 or TRBV6-3 and J is TRBJ2-6, with D possibly being TRBD1 (5 bases). V was shortened by 4 bases and J by 0 bases, with 7 bases between the two germline ends. CDR1 and CDR2 from the germline V gene are MNHEY and SVGEGT. The CDR3 sequence is 15 residues long. As DNA, the CDR3 is TGTGCCAGCAGTTCGCAGGGCTCTGGGGCCAACGTCCTGACTTTC. It translates to CASSSQGSGANVLTF.

This clonotype was found many times. This chain links TRBV27 with TRBJ1-4; 7 nucleotides agree with TRBD1. The CDR3 length is 16 residues. Germline lookup yields CDR1 MNHEY and CDR2 SMNVEV (reference sequence). With 6 bases clipped from V and 3 bases from J, the junction kept 10 bases outside the gene matches. CDR3: CASSDRAVASNEKLFF. CDR3 coding DNA: TGTGCCAGCAGCGACAGGGCGGTTGCCTCTAATGAAAAACTGTTTTTT.

This rearrangement joins TRBV10-3 to TRBJ2-3; D gene ambiguous. The germline V gene has CDR1 ENHRY and CDR2 SYGVKD. This CDR3 is 14 amino acids long. V gave up 6 bases and J gave up 0 bases, with 10 bases separating them. The CDR3 region has the DNA TGTGCCATCAGCCTAAGCGAGAGCACAGATACGCAGTATTTT. It is translated as CAISLSESTDTQYF.

This clonotype was seen a handful of times. This chain links TRBV25-1 with TRBJ2-7; D is undetermined. Germline CDR1 reads MGHDK; CDR2 reads SYGVNS. V lost 6 bases and J 0 bases, leaving 12 bases between the germline ends. This CDR3 has 14 amino acids. The CDR3 DNA sequence: TGTGCCAGCAGCGTAGCAGGCAGCTCCTACGAGCAGTACTTC. The encoded protein is CASSVAGSSYEQYF.

This chain connects TRBV20-1 to TRBJ2-5; the D gene is possibly TRBD2 (5 bases). This CDR3 has 13 amino acids. Trimming took off 6 bases at V and 0 bases at J, with 11 bases between the two ends. Germline values: CDR1 DFQATT, CDR2 SNEGSKA (reference sequence). The CDR3 here is CSALLGYQETQYF. The CDR3 DNA is TGCAGTGCCTTACTAGGTTACCAAGAGACCCAGTACTTC.

This clonotype was seen a handful of times. J is TRBJ2-3 and V is TRBV24-1; 9 bases match TRBD2. The V segment lost 7 bases and the J segment 4 bases; nucleotides outside the gene matches: 8. Germline V lookup: CDR1 KGHDR, CDR2 SFDVKD. The CDR3 is 15 residues long. CDR3 loop: CATRGRGLAADTQYF. CDR3 DNA sequence: TGTGCCACCAGGGGTCGGGGACTAGCAGCAGATACGCAGTATTTT.

CDR3 sequence reads: CASSRGEGSIQYF. The CDR3 DNA sequence: TGTGCCAGCAGTCGGGGCGAGGGGAGCATTCAGTACTTC. The genes are TRBV12-3 or TRBV12-4 and TRBJ2-4; D may correspond to TRBD1 or TRBD2 (5 bases each). The CDR3 runs 13 residues. V was clipped by 5 bases and J by 9 bases, with 14 bases between them.

This clonotype was seen ten or more times. This chain joins TRBV4-2 and TRBJ1-4; no clear D. The CDR3 is 15 residues long. The germline V and J ends were trimmed by 0 bases and 0 bases, with 5 bases remaining between them. CDR1 LGHNA and CDR2 YNFKEQ come from the germline V gene. This CDR3 is CASSQDVATNEKLFF. CDR3 DNA: TGTGCCAGCAGCCAAGACGTTGCAACTAATGAAAAACTGTTTTTT.

The chain links TRBV6-2 or TRBV6-3 to TRBJ1-2; D uncertain. The CDR3 runs 11 residues. V was cut by 6 bases and J by 1 base, with 3 bases left in between. Germline assignment: CDR1 MNHEY and CDR2 SVGEGT. The CDR3 nucleotides read TGTGCCAGCAGGGTTAACTATGGCTACACCTTC. As protein: CASRVNYGYTF.

The table lists this clonotype with many counts. This chain links TRBV7-9 with TRBJ2-1, with unresolved D. V shed 5 bases and J shed 0 bases, with 5 bases lying between them. The CDR3 length is 13 residues. Per germline, CDR1 SEHNR and CDR2 FQNEAQ (reference sequence). The CDR3 region is CASSRLSYNEQFF. The DNA of the CDR3 is TGTGCCAGCAGCCGCCTCTCCTACAATGAGCAGTTCTTC. The entire variable domain, with the rest obtained from reference TRBV7-9 and TRBJ2-1, is as follows: DTGVSQNPRHKITKRGQNVTFRCDPISEHNRLYWYRQTLGQGPEFLTYFQNEAQLEKSRLLSDRFSAERPKGSFSTLEIQRTEQGDSAMYLCASSRLSYNEQFFGPGTRLTVL.

This clonotype appeared many times. The chain joins TRBV7-2 to TRBJ1-5; possibly TRBD1 for D (5 bases). This CDR3 has 16 residues. The germline gives CDR1 SGHTA, CDR2 FQGNSA. V lost 1 base and J lost 2, with 12 bases in between. The CDR3: CASSLGGWGGNQPQHF. The CDR3 bases are TGTGCCAGCAGCTTAGGGGGTTGGGGCGGCAATCAGCCCCAGCATTTT.

Many counts were recorded for this clonotype. The V gene is TRBV27, the J gene TRBJ2-2; tentative D call: TRBD2 (6 bases). The CDR3 is 16 amino acids. Between the trimmed V and J ends, which lost 5 bases and 0 bases, there was a span of 13 bases. The germline V gene encodes CDR1 MNHEY and CDR2 SMNVEV (reference sequence). The CDR3 is CASSPLAVTNTGELFF. In DNA form, the CDR3 reads TGTGCCAGCAGTCCCTTAGCGGTAACGAACACCGGGGAGCTGTTTTTT.

This clonotype was counted at least ten times. V and J are TRBV7-6 and TRBJ1-5, with 8 bases matching TRBD1. CDR3 length: 16 amino acids. Germline-derived CDR1 and CDR2 are SGHVS and FNYEAQ. Trimming at V came to 2 bases and at J to 3 bases, leaving 6 bases not matched to a gene. Here the CDR3 DNA reads TGTGCCAGCAGCTTACAGTCAGGGGGCACCAATCAGCCCCAGCATTTT. Its protein product is CASSLQSGGTNQPQHF.

The chain uses TRBV3-2 and TRBJ2-1; TRBD2 is the table's D call, not checked against the DNA. TRBV3-2 represents a pseudogene. The CDR3 has 17 residues. CDR3 nucleotide sequence: TGTGCCAGCAGGCGCAACCCGCGACTAGCGGGTGGCGGGGAGCAGTTCTTC. Residues: CASRRNPRLAGGGEQFF.

Points on this clonotype: A read error may be the cause here, since a much bigger clone is one base away. The V and J genes are TRBV6-5 and TRBJ1-2; D perhaps matches TRBD1 (6 bases). The CDR3 extends over 13 amino acids. Per the germline V gene, CDR1 is MNHEY and CDR2 is SVGAGI. Trimming pared 6 bases from V and 8 bases from J, leaving 16 bases between. Here the CDR3 DNA reads TGTGCCAGCAGAACAGGGTGTACGGGCGGCTACACCTTC. It codes for CASRTGCTGGYTF.

This clonotype was seen many times. The rearrangement joins TRBV12-3 or TRBV12-4 to TRBJ2-7; D is uncertain. This CDR3 spans 14 amino acids. Trimming stripped 7 bases from V and 0 bases from J, with 13 bases between. CDR3 DNA sequence: TGTGCCAGCACCCTGACGGGTTCCTCCTACGAGCAGTACTTC. It specifies CASTLTGSSYEQYF.

A few counts support this clonotype. The chain recombines TRBV3-1 with TRBJ2-2, with D hard to call. The CDR3 has 17 amino acids. Germline CDR1 is LGHDT and CDR2 is YNNKEL (reference sequence). The V end was cut by 1 base, the J end by 0 bases, with 12 bases between. CDR3 nucleotides: TGTGCCAGCAGCCAAGCGCGATTCAGGTCGAACACCGGGGAGCTGTTTTTT. It encodes CASSQARFRSNTGELFF.

The sample holds a few counts of this clonotype. CDR3 sequence: CASSQPNSGSSYNEQFF. CDR3 in DNA: TGTGCCAGCAGCCAACCTAATAGCGGGAGCTCCTACAATGAGCAGTTCTTC. V is TRBV4-2 and J is TRBJ2-1; the match to TRBD2 covers 9 bases. The germline V gene has CDR1 LGHNA and CDR2 YNFKEQ. This CDR3 spans 17 amino acids. The ends lost 2 bases at V and 0 bases at J; junction bases unmatched: 5.

V usage is TRBV7-3 and J usage is TRBJ2-2; D possibly corresponds to TRBD2 (5 bases). Germline V gene sequence: CDR1 SGHTA, CDR2 FQGTGA. V lost 2 bases and J 6 bases, leaving 10 bases between the germline ends. This CDR3 spans 14 amino acids. CDR3 sequence reads: CASSLGLAAGELFF. The CDR3 DNA reads TGTGCCAGCAGCTTAGGCCTAGCAGCCGGGGAGCTGTTTTTT.

This clonotype was observed many times. The chain's CDR3 is CASKGPNTDTQYF. DNA of the CDR3: TGTGCCAGCAAAGGGCCGAACACAGATACGCAGTATTTT. V usage is TRBV28 and J usage is TRBJ2-3, with no clear D. Germline CDR1 reads MDHEN; CDR2 reads SYDVKM. The CDR3 spans 13 residues. Trimming removed 7 bases from V and 2 bases from J, with 10 bases in between.

The chain carries TRBV25-1 and TRBJ2-1; the D gene is possibly TRBD2 (5 bases). The V end was cut by 8 bases, the J end by 8 bases, with 16 bases between. The CDR3 runs to 13 residues. Germline V gene lookup returns CDR1 MGHDK and CDR2 SYGVNS. CDR3 amino acids: CASEGGQSDEQFF. In DNA, the CDR3 is TGTGCCAGCGAAGGAGGTCAAAGCGATGAGCAGTTCTTC.

In its sample, this clonotype was seen many times. The CDR3 reads CASSSHVGRQNYGYTF. In DNA, the CDR3 is TGTGCCAGCAGCTCCCACGTAGGACGGCAAAACTATGGCTACACCTTC. V is TRBV7-2 and J is TRBJ1-2; D remains unclear. V lost 4 bases, J lost 2 bases, and 17 bases lay in between. Germline CDR1 reads SGHTA; CDR2 reads FQGNSA. The CDR3 is 16 amino acids.

The CDR3 sequence is CSVVVIAGARDTQYF. CDR3 DNA sequence: TGCAGCGTTGTAGTCATTGCGGGAGCTAGAGATACGCAGTATTTT. The chain couples TRBV29-1 to TRBJ2-3; 7 bases match TRBD2. The V segment lost 4 bases and the J segment 5 bases; nucleotides outside the gene matches: 12. The V gene's germline CDR1 is SQVTM and CDR2 ANQGSEA. The CDR3 contains 15 residues.

This clonotype was observed at least ten times. The chain links TRBV12-3 or TRBV12-4 to TRBJ1-2; D uncertain. V gave up 3 bases and J gave up 8 bases, with 16 bases separating them. The CDR3 extends over 14 amino acids. Written as DNA, the CDR3 is TGTGCCAGCAGTTTTGCCGCCTCGGCAGCGGGCTACACCTTC. This gives the protein CASSFAASAAGYTF.

The table lists this clonotype with many counts. The DNA of the CDR3 is TGTGCCAGCAGCTTAGCGGGGCGGGACACTGAAGCTTTCTTT. Translation gives CASSLAGRDTEAFF. This chain connects TRBV7-6 to TRBJ1-1; D possibly corresponds to TRBD1 (5 bases). The V gene's germline CDR1 is SGHVS and CDR2 FNYEAQ. Trimming removed 0 bases from V and 3 bases from J, with 8 bases in between. The CDR3 length is 14 residues.

This clonotype has more than one count but fewer than ten. The chain joins TRBV3-2 to TRBJ2-7; the table names TRBD1, a call not compared with the DNA. TRBV3-2 has pseudogene status. This CDR3 region has 14 residues. This chain's CDR3 is CASTQYCLPYEQYF. In nucleotides, the CDR3 is TGTGCCAGCACCCAATACTGTCTCCCCTACGAGCAGTACTTC.

Ten or more counts support this clonotype. The chain uses TRBV5-4 and TRBJ1-3; D gene uncertain. V lost 2 bases and J 0 bases, leaving 9 bases between the germline ends. CDR1 SGHNT and CDR2 YYREEE come from the germline V gene (reference sequence). This CDR3 has 15 residues. CDR3 in amino acids: CASSFSASSGNTIYF. The CDR3 DNA sequence: TGTGCCAGCAGCTTTTCGGCCAGCTCTGGAAACACCATATATTTT.